This T cell receptor (beta chain) was recorded in a study of tumor-infiltrating lymphocytes in localized non-small cell lung cancer. Method: immunoSEQ multiplex PCR; TCRdb's copy keeps in-frame clones and lacks some. The sample includes about 23,000 clones, approximately 70% of them seen just once. As concerns this clone: The junction differs from germline at one of its ends, possibly a read error.

CDR1 is SGHNT and CDR2 is YYREEE in the germline V gene (reference sequence). This CDR3 comprises 13 residues. Sequenced input: lung tumor tissue. The gene calls are TRBV5-4 and TRBJ2-5; D call uncertain. This TCR was recovered from a human donor with non-small cell lung cancer. CDR3 protein: CASSRTYQETQYF. CDR3 DNA sequence: TGCGCCAGCAGCCGGACGTACCAAGAGACCCAGTACTTC. The complete variable domain, with remaining parts taken from reference TRBV5-4 and TRBJ2-5, reads ETGVTQSPTHLIKTRGQQVTLRCSSQSGHNTVSWYQQALGQGPQFIFQYYREEENGRGNFPPRFSGLQFPNYSSELNVNALELDDSALYLCASSRTYQETQYFGPGTRLLVL.